The next 25 T cell receptor beta chains were all read from a single sample in a study of Graves' ophthalmopathy and Graves' hyperthyroidism. Amplification of TCR beta CDR3 regions used RNA transcripts. An initial RT-PCR round employing HTBI primers preceded a second-round multiplex PCR. Each CDR3 protein gets one entry after TCRdb re-called the multiplex PCR reads with MiXCR. The table records around 340,000 distinct CDR3 sequences, 15% to 20% of them present only once. Sequencing was performed on peripheral blood. The receptors here all came from an adult man with Graves' ophthalmopathy.

There are many counts of this clonotype. V usage is TRBV18 and J usage is TRBJ2-7; 9 bases agree with TRBD2. CDR3 size: 14 residues. With V trimmed by 4 bases and J by 4 bases, 5 bases remained unmatched. CDR1 is KGHSH, CDR2 LQKENI, per germline. CDR3 amino acids: CASSRAGGVYEQYF. CDR3 DNA: TGTGCCAGCTCACGAGCGGGGGGCGTTTACGAGCAGTACTTC.

This clonotype was seen at least ten times. The chain links TRBV5-1 to TRBJ2-7; D is possibly TRBD1 (5 bases). V lost 0 bases to trimming and J lost 2 bases, with 9 bases between them. The CDR3 totals 14 residues. Germline-derived CDR1 and CDR2 are SGHRS and YFSETQ. DNA for the CDR3: TGCGCCAGCAGCTTGGAACAGGTCGCCTACGAGCAGTACTTC. This gives the protein CASSLEQVAYEQYF.

At least ten counts were recorded for this clonotype. The rearrangement uses TRBV2 and TRBJ2-2; D not certain. This CDR3 has 15 amino acids. CDR1 is SNHLY and CDR2 is FYNNEI in the germline V gene. The V end lost 3 bases, the J end lost 0 bases, and 8 bases lay between the germline ends. The CDR3 reads CASSEPRANTGELFF. CDR3 coding DNA: TGTGCCAGCAGTGAGCCTAGGGCGAACACCGGGGAGCTGTTTTTT.

This clonotype was counted ten times or more. The V call is TRBV5-1, the J call TRBJ2-2; tentative D call: TRBD2 (5 bases). Deletions cut 0 bases from V and 0 bases from J, with 12 bases between. The germline V gene has CDR1 SGHRS and CDR2 YFSETQ. The CDR3 is 17 amino acids. The DNA for the CDR3 is TGCGCCAGCAGCTTGGCCTCTGATAGCGCGAACACCGGGGAGCTGTTTTTT. This translates into CASSLASDSANTGELFF. Full variable domain (remainder filled in from reference TRBV5-1 and TRBJ2-2): KAGVTQTPRYLIKTRGQQVTLSCSPISGHRSVSWYQQTPGQGLQFLFEYFSETQRNKGNFPGRFSGRQFSNSRSEMNVSTLELGDSALYLCASSLASDSANTGELFFGEGSRLTVL.

This clonotype was detected many times. For the CDR3, the DNA is TGTGCCAGCAGCTTAGTGGGGGATAACTATTCACCCCTCCACTTT. Amino acid sequence: CASSLVGDNYSPLHF. V usage is TRBV7-2 and J usage is TRBJ1-6, with D tentatively TRBD1 (5 bases). CDR3 length: 15 amino acids. Germline V gene sequence: CDR1 SGHTA, CDR2 FQGNSA. Trimming cost V 1 base and J 8 bases, with 12 bases left between them. Together with reference TRBV7-2 and TRBJ1-6, the CDR3 gives the full variable domain: GAGVSQSPSNKVTEKGKDVELRCDPISGHTALYWYRQSLGQGLEFLIYFQGNSAPDKSGLPSDRFSAERTGGSVSTLTIQRTQQEDSAVYLCASSLVGDNYSPLHFGNGTRLTVT.

This clonotype was counted many times. The V call is TRBV6-2 or TRBV6-3, the J call TRBJ1-5; the D gene is possibly TRBD1 (6 bases). The CDR3 runs 17 residues. The V gene lost 7 bases and the J gene lost 1 base, with 20 bases spanning the gap. The germline V gene has CDR1 MNHEY and CDR2 SVGEGT. The CDR3 nucleotides read TGTGCCAGCAACCCCTCGGTTAACAGGGTCAGCAATCAGCCCCAGCATTTT. It is translated as CASNPSVNRVSNQPQHF.

This clonotype came up many times. The chain recombines TRBV7-3 with TRBJ1-1; weak D call: TRBD1 (5 bases). Germline values: CDR1 SGHTA, CDR2 FQGTGA. CDR3 length: 13 residues. Trimming took off 5 bases at V and 1 base at J, with 8 bases between the two ends. The CDR3 is CASSRDRNTEAFF. In nucleotides, the CDR3 is TGTGCCAGCAGCAGAGACAGGAACACTGAAGCTTTCTTT.

This clonotype came up many times. This chain connects TRBV30 to TRBJ2-7; no clear D gene. The V gene lost 1 base and the J gene lost 5 bases, with 9 bases spanning the gap. Germline V CDR1 and CDR2: GTSNPN, SVGIG (reference sequence). This CDR3 comprises 12 residues. CDR3 bases: TGTGCCTGGAGTGCCCTGCGAGACGAGCAGTACTTC. Protein: CAWSALRDEQYF.

V usage is TRBV6-1 and J usage is TRBJ2-7; TRBD1 aligns across 8 bases. From germline, CDR1 is MNHNS and CDR2 SASEGT. V lost 5 bases, J lost 0 bases, and 6 bases stayed unmatched. The CDR3 is made up of 15 amino acids. CDR3 sequence reads: CASSRDRSSSYEQYF. The CDR3, as DNA: TGTGCCAGCAGTAGGGACAGGTCTAGCTCCTACGAGCAGTACTTC.

The chain employs TRBV12-5 and TRBJ2-7; D is uncertain. The ends were cut back, 2 bases at V and 6 bases at J, with 11 bases in the middle. This CDR3 has 13 amino acids. The germline CDR1 and CDR2 sequences are LGHNT and FRNRAP. CDR3 residues: CASGLSARREQYF. As DNA, the CDR3 is TGTGCTAGTGGTTTGTCCGCGCGACGCGAGCAGTACTTC.

This clonotype was counted ten times or more. This chain uses TRBV6-1 with TRBJ1-2; no reliable D call. This CDR3 spans 14 amino acids. V dropped 6 bases and J dropped 7 bases, with 18 bases sitting between them. Germline lookup yields CDR1 MNHNS and CDR2 SASEGT. The CDR3 here is CASRPSDRLGGYTF. The DNA for the CDR3 is TGTGCCAGCAGACCCTCGGACCGGCTGGGTGGCTACACCTTC.

The sample holds many counts of this clonotype. The chain joins TRBV7-9 to TRBJ1-2; D remains ambiguous. Trimming removed 4 bases from V and 7 bases from J, with 13 bases in between. The CDR3 runs to 13 residues. CDR1 is SEHNR and CDR2 is FQNEAQ in the germline V gene (reference sequence). The CDR3 bases are TGTGCCAGCAGCTCACCAGAGGGTCGTGGCTACACCTTC. Translation gives CASSSPEGRGYTF.

This clonotype was counted at least ten times. The rearrangement joins TRBV19 to TRBJ1-1; D is ambiguous. Germline CDR1 reads LNHDA; CDR2 reads SQIVND (reference sequence). Trimming stripped 0 bases from V and 1 base from J, with 18 bases between. The CDR3 length is 18 residues. In nucleotides, the CDR3 is TGTGCCAGTAGTATAGAACGCCCTTCTCCCTTAAGGAACACTGAAGCTTTCTTT. This sequence encodes CASSIERPSPLRNTEAFF. Using reference TRBV19 and TRBJ1-1 for the parts outside the CDR3, the full variable domain is DGGITQSPKYLFRKEGQNVTLSCEQNLNHDAMYWYRQDPGQGLRLIYYSQIVNDFQKGDIAEGYSVSREKKESFPLTVTSAQKNPTAFYLCASSIERPSPLRNTEAFFGQGTRLTVV.

This clonotype was seen many times. The chain is built from TRBV5-5 and TRBJ1-2, with 8 positions matching TRBD1. V was pared by 0 bases and J by 5 bases, with 6 bases of the junction left unmatched. This CDR3 is 15 amino acids long. The germline gives CDR1 SGHKS, CDR2 YYEKEE (reference sequence). The CDR3 DNA follows: TGTGCCAGCAGCTTGGCCGGGACAGGAAGATATGGCTACACCTTC. It is translated as CASSLAGTGRYGYTF. The entire variable domain, with the rest obtained from reference TRBV5-5 and TRBJ1-2, is as follows: DAGVTQSPTHLIKTRGQQVTLRCSPISGHKSVSWYQQVLGQGPQFIFQYYEKEERGRGNFPDRFSARQFPNYSSELNVNALLLGDSALYLCASSLAGTGRYGYTFGSGTRLTVV.

This clonotype appeared many times. This sequence joins TRBV6-2 or TRBV6-3 and TRBJ2-4; TRBD1 might be the D (6 bases). Germline assignment: CDR1 MNHEY and CDR2 SVGEGT. V lost 6 bases, J lost 7 bases, and 10 bases lay in between. The CDR3 contains 12 residues. The CDR3 DNA follows: TGTGCCAGCAGCGAGCAGGGGAACATTCAGTACTTC. This codes for CASSEQGNIQYF.

This clonotype was observed a few times. This chain links TRBV6-5 with TRBJ2-7; weak D call: TRBD1 (6 bases). Germline CDR1 reads MNHEY; CDR2 reads SVGAGI. V lost 4 bases and J 1 base, leaving 14 bases between the germline ends. CDR3 length: 15 residues. The CDR3 spells CASSSNRVVSYEQYF. As DNA, the CDR3 is TGTGCCAGCAGTTCGAACAGGGTTGTGTCCTACGAGCAGTACTTC.

This clonotype appeared many times. The rearrangement links TRBV7-9 to TRBJ2-2, with 7 bases that match TRBD2. Looked up from germline, CDR1 is SEHNR and CDR2 is FQNEAQ (reference sequence). V lost 5 bases to trimming and J lost 2 bases; unmatched junction nucleotides: 5. The CDR3 loop spans 15 amino acids. The CDR3 nucleotides read TGTGCCAGCAGCCAGGGAGGGGACAACACCGGGGAGCTGTTTTTT. Protein product: CASSQGGDNTGELFF. The variable domain in full, with the rest retrieved from reference TRBV7-9 and TRBJ2-2, is DTGVSQNPRHKITKRGQNVTFRCDPISEHNRLYWYRQTLGQGPEFLTYFQNEAQLEKSRLLSDRFSAERPKGSFSTLEIQRTEQGDSAMYLCASSQGGDNTGELFFGEGSRLTVL.

This clonotype has a count of ten or more. This sequence joins TRBV7-2 and TRBJ2-7; 9 nucleotides agree with TRBD2. Germline V gene lookup returns CDR1 SGHTA and CDR2 FQGNSA. The CDR3 loop spans 13 amino acids. Germline trimming cut 5 bases from V and 4 bases from J; bases unmatched to any gene: 3. CDR3 sequence reads: CASSRLAEYEQYF. In DNA, the CDR3 is TGTGCCAGCAGCCGACTAGCGGAGTACGAGCAGTACTTC.

This clonotype appeared many times. The V gene is TRBV19, the J gene TRBJ2-7; tentatively, D is TRBD1 (6 bases). The CDR3 consists of 15 residues. CDR1 is LNHDA, CDR2 SQIVND, per germline (reference sequence). Trimming shortened V by 3 bases and J by 0 bases, and 12 bases separated the two germline ends. The CDR3, as DNA: TGTGCCAGTAGTATCGGGCAGGGGATCTCCTACGAGCAGTACTTC. It yields the protein CASSIGQGISYEQYF.

This clonotype was counted many times. The V gene is TRBV12-3 or TRBV12-4, the J gene TRBJ2-2; perhaps TRBD2 as D (6 bases). V shed 7 bases and J shed 3 bases, with 12 bases lying between them. The CDR3 length is 14 residues. The CDR3 loop reads CASIRRGHTGELFF. The CDR3 DNA sequence: TGTGCCAGCATCAGGCGGGGCCACACCGGGGAGCTGTTTTTT.

There are many counts of this clonotype. This sequence joins TRBV12-3 or TRBV12-4 and TRBJ2-5, with 11 positions matching TRBD2. V shed 6 bases, J shed 1 base, and the junction held 4 bases outside the gene matches. This CDR3 has 15 residues. The CDR3 DNA follows: TGTGCCAGCAGAGATAGCGGGGGGGGCCAAGAGACCCAGTACTTC. Its translation: CASRDSGGGQETQYF.

This clonotype was detected a few times. The chain is built from TRBV6-1 and TRBJ1-3; TRBD1 is a possible D gene (6 bases). Germline lookup yields CDR1 MNHNS and CDR2 SASEGT. V gave up 6 bases and J gave up 4 bases, with 16 bases separating them. This CDR3 comprises 15 residues. The CDR3 coding sequence is TGTGCCAGCAGAGCGGGACACTCACCGGGAAACACCATATATTTT. It specifies CASRAGHSPGNTIYF.

This clonotype showed up just a few times. The CDR3 region is CATSSDPATGELFF. CDR3 sequence (DNA): TGTGCCACCAGTAGTGACCCAGCCACCGGGGAGCTGTTTTTT. This chain joins TRBV24-1 and TRBJ2-2; the D is unclear. The CDR3 has 14 amino acids. CDR1 and CDR2 (germline): KGHDR, SFDVKD. The V end was cut by 6 bases, the J end by 4 bases, with 11 bases between.

This clonotype was detected ten times or more. The rearrangement joins TRBV5-4 to TRBJ2-6; 7 positions agree with TRBD1. The J segment lost 1 base and the V segment lost 2 bases, leaving 9 bases of the junction unmatched. The CDR3 has 18 amino acids. Per germline, CDR1 SGHNT and CDR2 YYREEE (reference sequence). The CDR3 is CASSLPGTARSGANVLTF. CDR3 nucleotides: TGTGCCAGCAGCTTACCCGGGACAGCGAGATCTGGGGCCAACGTCCTGACTTTC.

In this sample, this clonotype turned up many times. The gene calls are TRBV24-1 and TRBJ2-5, with 15 positions matching TRBD2. V lost 3 bases to trimming and J lost 2 bases; unmatched junction nucleotides: 6. The length of the CDR3 is 18 residues. Germline CDR1 reads KGHDR; CDR2 reads SFDVKD. CDR3 in DNA: TGTGCCACCAGTGATCCAGGACTAGCGGGAGGGAATCAAGAGACCCAGTACTTC. It translates to CATSDPGLAGGNQETQYF.